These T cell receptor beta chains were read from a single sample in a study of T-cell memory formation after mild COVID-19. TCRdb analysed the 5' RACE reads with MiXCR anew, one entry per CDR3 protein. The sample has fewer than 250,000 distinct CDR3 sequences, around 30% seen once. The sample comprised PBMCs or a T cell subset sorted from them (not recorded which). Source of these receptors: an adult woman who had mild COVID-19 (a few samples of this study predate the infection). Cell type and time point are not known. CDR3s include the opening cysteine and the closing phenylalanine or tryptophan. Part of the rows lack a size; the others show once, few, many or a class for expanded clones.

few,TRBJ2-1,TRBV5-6,CASSFFAGTGYNEQFF
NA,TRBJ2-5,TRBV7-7,CASSLGAGGYQETQYF
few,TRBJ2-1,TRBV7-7,CASSPLAGTGGVEQFF
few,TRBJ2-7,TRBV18,CASSPLAGGPNEQYF
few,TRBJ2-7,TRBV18,CASSPSGPSYEQYF
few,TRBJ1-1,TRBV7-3,CASSSADRSEAFF
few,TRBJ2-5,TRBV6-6,CASGLAEETQYF
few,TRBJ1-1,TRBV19,CASSINRPEAFF
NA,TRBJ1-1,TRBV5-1,CASSLGGQDLNTEAFF
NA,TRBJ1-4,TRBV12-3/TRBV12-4,CASSPSPHEKLFF
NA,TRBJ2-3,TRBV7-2,CASSLTRNTQYF
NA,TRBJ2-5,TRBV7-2,CASSLGDLGGPETQYF
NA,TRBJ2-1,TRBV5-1,CASTFRGHDEQFF
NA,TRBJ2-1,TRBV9,CASSVGGDSYNEQFF
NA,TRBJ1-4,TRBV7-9,CASSLAGNGEKLFF
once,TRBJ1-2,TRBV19,CASSPGQGLPYGYTF
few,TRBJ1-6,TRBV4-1,CASSQGGHGNSPLHF
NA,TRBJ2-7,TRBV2,CASRAHRDPYEQYF
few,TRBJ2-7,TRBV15,CATSRGLPYEQYF
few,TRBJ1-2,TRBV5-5,CASSLHQALSSYGYTF
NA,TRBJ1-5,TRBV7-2,CASSQGALGNQPQHF
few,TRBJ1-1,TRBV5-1,CASSSTGSGTEAFF
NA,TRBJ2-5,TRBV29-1,CSVAAAEPSLKYF
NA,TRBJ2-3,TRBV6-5,CASSSLDRGPDTQYF
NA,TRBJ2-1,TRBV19,CASSPFQGLAGAYNEQFF
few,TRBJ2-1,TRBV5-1,CASSSYYNEQFF
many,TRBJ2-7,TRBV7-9,CASSFGGSYEQYF